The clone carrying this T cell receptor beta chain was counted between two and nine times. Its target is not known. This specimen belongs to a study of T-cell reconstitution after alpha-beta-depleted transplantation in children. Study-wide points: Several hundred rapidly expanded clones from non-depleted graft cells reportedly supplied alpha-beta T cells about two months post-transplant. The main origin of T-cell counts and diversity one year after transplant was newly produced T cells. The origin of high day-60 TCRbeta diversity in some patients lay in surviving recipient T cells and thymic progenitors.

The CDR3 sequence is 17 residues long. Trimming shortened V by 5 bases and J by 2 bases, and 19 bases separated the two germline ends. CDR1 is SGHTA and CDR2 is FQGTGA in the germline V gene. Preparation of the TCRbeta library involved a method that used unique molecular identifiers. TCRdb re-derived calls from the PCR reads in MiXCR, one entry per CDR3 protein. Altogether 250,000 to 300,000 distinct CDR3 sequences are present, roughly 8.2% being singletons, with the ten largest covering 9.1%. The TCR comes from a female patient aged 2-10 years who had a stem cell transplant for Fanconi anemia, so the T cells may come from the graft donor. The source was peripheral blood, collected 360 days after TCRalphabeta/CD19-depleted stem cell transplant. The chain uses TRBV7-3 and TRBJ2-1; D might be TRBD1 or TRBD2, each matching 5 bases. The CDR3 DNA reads TGTGCCAGCAGCCCGCAAGGGACCAGGGAAACCTACAATGAGCAGTTCTTC. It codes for CASSPQGTRETYNEQFF.